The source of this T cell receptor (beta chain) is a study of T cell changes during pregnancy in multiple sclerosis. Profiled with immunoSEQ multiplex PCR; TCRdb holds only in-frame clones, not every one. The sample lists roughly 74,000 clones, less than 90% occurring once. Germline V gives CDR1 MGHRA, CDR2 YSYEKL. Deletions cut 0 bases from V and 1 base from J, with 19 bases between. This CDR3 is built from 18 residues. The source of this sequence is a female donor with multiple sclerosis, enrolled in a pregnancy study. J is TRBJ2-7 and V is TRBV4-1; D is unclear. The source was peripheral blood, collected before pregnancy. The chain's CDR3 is CASSQDRVGSFPSYEQYF. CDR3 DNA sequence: TGCGCCAGCAGCCAAGATCGAGTGGGCAGCTTCCCTTCCTACGAGCAGTACTTC.